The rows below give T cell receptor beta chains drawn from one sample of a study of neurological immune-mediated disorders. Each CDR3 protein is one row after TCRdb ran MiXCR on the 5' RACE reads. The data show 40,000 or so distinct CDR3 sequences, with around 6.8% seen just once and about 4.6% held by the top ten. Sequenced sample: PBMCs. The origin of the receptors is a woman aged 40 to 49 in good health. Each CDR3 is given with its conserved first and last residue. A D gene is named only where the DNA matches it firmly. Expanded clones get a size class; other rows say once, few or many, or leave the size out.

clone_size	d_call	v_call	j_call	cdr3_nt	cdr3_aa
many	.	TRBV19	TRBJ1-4	TGTGCCAGTAGTATTAGGCGGGACGGCGAGGAAAAACTGTTTTTT	CASSIRRDGEEKLFF
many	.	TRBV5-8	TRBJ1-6	TGTGCCAGCTCCGACCCAAGAGAGACCTCCTATAATTCACCCCTCCACTTT	CASSDPRETSYNSPLHF
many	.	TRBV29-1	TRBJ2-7	TGCAGCGTTGCTCCCAGGGGCTCCTACGAGCAGTACTTC	CSVAPRGSYEQYF
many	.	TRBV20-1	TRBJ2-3	TGCAGTGCTAGAGATTGGGCAGGGGATTTCGTTCGCACAGATACGCAGTATTTT	CSARDWAGDFVRTDTQYF
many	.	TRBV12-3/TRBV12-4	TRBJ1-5	TGTGCCAGCAGTTTCGGGCGGGGGCCCCAGCATTTT	CASSFGRGPQHF
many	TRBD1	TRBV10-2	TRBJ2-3	TGCGCCAGCAGTGAACGAAACAGGGGAACAGATACGCAGTATTTT	CASSERNRGTDTQYF
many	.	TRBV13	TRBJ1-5	TGTGCCAGCAGCTTAGGGCCAAGCAATCAGCCCCAGCATTTT	CASSLGPSNQPQHF
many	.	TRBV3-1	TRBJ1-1	TGTGCCAGCAGCCAAGATCGAGGGGACACTGAAGCTTTCTTT	CASSQDRGDTEAFF
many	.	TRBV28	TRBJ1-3	TGTGCCAGCAGTCTTGCACGGGGATCTGGAAACACCATATATTTT	CASSLARGSGNTIYF
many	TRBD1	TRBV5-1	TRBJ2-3	TGCGCCAGCAGCTTGGGCGACAGGGAGACAGATACGCAGTATTTT	CASSLGDRETDTQYF
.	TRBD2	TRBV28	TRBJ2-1	TGTGCCAGCAGCCCCACAGGAGCGGGAGGGCTGGGTGAGCAGTTCTTC	CASSPTGAGGLGEQFF
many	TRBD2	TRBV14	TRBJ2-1	TGTGCCAGCAGCCGCCTCGGACTAGCGGGGGACAATGAGCAGTTCTTC	CASSRLGLAGDNEQFF
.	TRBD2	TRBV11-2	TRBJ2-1	TGTGCCAGCAGCGAGAGACTAGCGGGGGCCTCCTACAATGAGCAGTTCTTC	CASSERLAGASYNEQFF
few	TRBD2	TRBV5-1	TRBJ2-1	TGCGCCAGCAGCTTGTCGGGACTAGCTCCCAATGAGCAGTTCTTC	CASSLSGLAPNEQFF
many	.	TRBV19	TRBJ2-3	TGTGCCAGTAGTCCTAGCACAGATACGCAGTATTTT	CASSPSTDTQYF
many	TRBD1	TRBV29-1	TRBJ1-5	TGCAGCGTTAGACAGGGGGACCAGCCCCAGCATTTT	CSVRQGDQPQHF
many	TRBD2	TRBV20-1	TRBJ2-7	TGCAGTGCAACCCCTAGCGGGGGTACCTACGAGCAGTACTTC	CSATPSGGTYEQYF
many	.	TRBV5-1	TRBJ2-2	TGCGCCAGCAGCCGAGAGGGTACCGGGGAGCTGTTTTTT	CASSREGTGELFF
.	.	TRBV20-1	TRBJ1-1	TGCAGTGCTCGGGGGGGGGCTCTAAACACTGAAGCTTTCTTT	CSARGGALNTEAFF
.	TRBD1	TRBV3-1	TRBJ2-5	TGTGCCAACAACCTCCGGGACAGGTTCCAAGAGACCCAGTACTTC	CANNLRDRFQETQYF